One and the same sample provided the 18 T cell receptor beta chains below, sequenced in a study of T cell responses to AZD1222 COVID-19 vaccine. Sequencing used immunoSEQ multiplex PCR; TCRdb keeps in-frame clones, though not all of them. The sample shows about 190,000 clones, approximately 91% of them seen only once. Material: peripheral blood, obtained on day 0 of AZD1222 vaccination. The receptors here all came from an adult in good health.

The chain recombines TRBV6-1 with TRBJ1-1; 7 bases agree with TRBD1. The CDR3 has 15 residues. Germline CDR1 and CDR2: MNHNS and SASEGT. V lost 1 base and J lost 5; bases outside the gene matches: 7. This CDR3 reads CASSEGVGGGTEAFF. The DNA for the CDR3 is TGTGCCAGCAGTGAAGGAGTAGGGGGCGGGACTGAAGCTTTCTTT.

This chain joins TRBV20-1 and TRBJ2-3; D gene ambiguous. Germline CDR1 DFQATT, CDR2 SNEGSKA (reference sequence). The CDR3 has 11 amino acids. V was trimmed by 0 bases and J by 6 bases, leaving 4 bases between them. The CDR3, as DNA: TGCAGTGCTAGAGAGCAGGATACGCAGTATTTT. Translation: CSAREQDTQYF.

This clone has only a few counts. V and J are TRBV27 and TRBJ1-2; D is perhaps TRBD1 (6 bases). V dropped 3 bases and J dropped 4 bases, with 12 bases sitting between them. Germline CDR1 and CDR2: MNHEY and SMNVEV (reference sequence). There are 14 residues in the CDR3. The CDR3 nucleotides are TGTGCCAGCAGTTTCGGCAGGGGAGCCTATGGCTACACCTTC. It yields the protein CASSFGRGAYGYTF.

The rearrangement links TRBV10-1 to TRBJ1-2, with D perhaps matching TRBD1 (5 bases). There are 15 residues in the CDR3. V was cut by 4 bases and J by 4 bases, with 16 bases left in between. CDR1 is WNHNN, CDR2 SYGVQD, per germline (reference sequence). CDR3 loop: CASSVFGGGSYGYTF. The CDR3 DNA sequence: TGCGCCAGCAGTGTTTTTGGGGGGGGAAGCTATGGCTACACCTTC.

The chain has TRBV4-2 and TRBJ2-3; 13 bases map to TRBD2. The CDR3 runs 17 residues. The ends lost 0 bases at V and 4 bases at J; junction bases unmatched: 4. Germline V gives CDR1 LGHNA, CDR2 YNFKEQ. CDR3 loop: CASSQETSGGLADTQYF. DNA of the CDR3: TGTGCCAGCAGCCAAGAGACTAGCGGGGGGCTCGCAGATACGCAGTATTTT.

V gene TRBV6-5 combines with J gene TRBJ2-7, with 7 bases fitting TRBD1. Looked up from germline, CDR1 is MNHEY and CDR2 is SVGAGI. With V trimmed by 7 bases and J by 0 bases, 6 bases remained unmatched. This CDR3 has 14 amino acids. The CDR3 DNA follows: TGTGCCAGCACTAAAAAGGGGGCCTCCTACGAGCAGTACTTC. The encoded protein is CASTKKGASYEQYF.

This clone appeared a single time. The chain combines TRBV4-3 with TRBJ1-5; the match to TRBD1 covers 7 bases. Germline V gene data show CDR1 as LGHNA and CDR2 as YSLEER. Germline trimming cut 0 bases from V and 5 bases from J; bases unmatched to any gene: 7. CDR3 length: 16 amino acids. The CDR3 nucleotides read TGCGCCAGCAGCCAAGATGGAGGGGGCCGGGATCAGCCCCAGCATTTT. It encodes CASSQDGGGRDQPQHF.

This clone was picked up one time. This chain joins TRBV11-2 and TRBJ2-5; no clear D gene. This CDR3 has 12 residues. Germline lookup yields CDR1 SGHAT and CDR2 FQNNGV. Deletions cut 3 bases from V and 9 bases from J, with 11 bases between. The CDR3 sequence is CASSLPNGAQYF. CDR3 sequence (DNA): TGTGCCAGCAGCTTGCCGAATGGAGCCCAGTACTTC. Full variable domain (outside the CDR3, taken from reference TRBV11-2 and TRBJ2-5): EAGVAQSPRYKIIEKRQSVAFWCNPISGHATLYWYQQILGQGPKLLIQFQNNGVVDDSQLPKDRFSAERLKGVDSTLKIQPAKLEDSAVYLCASSLPNGAQYFGPGTRLLVL.

The chain joins TRBV3-1 (or the pseudogene TRBV3-2) to TRBJ1-1; D unresolved. The germline CDR1 and CDR2 sequences are LGHDT and YNNKEL (reference sequence). The CDR3 covers 15 residues. Trimming cost V 1 base and J 2 bases, with 11 bases left between them. CDR3 region: CASSQGPAGNTEAFF. The CDR3 DNA sequence: TGTGCCAGCAGCCAAGGTCCTGCGGGAAACACTGAAGCTTTCTTT.

In this sample, this clone turned up once. V gene TRBV11-2 combines with J gene TRBJ2-5; no firm D call. With 6 bases removed from V and 0 bases from J, the gap between germline ends came to 2 bases. The CDR3 consists of 11 residues. Germline CDR1 is SGHAT and CDR2 is FQNNGV. CDR3 in amino acids: CASRNQETQYF. The CDR3 DNA follows: TGTGCCAGCAGAAACCAAGAGACCCAGTACTTC.

CDR3 bases: TGCAGCGGTTCGGTGACTAGCGGGCTCGACGGTGAGCAGTTCTTC. Its protein product is CSGSVTSGLDGEQFF. The rearrangement uses TRBV29-1 and TRBJ2-1, with 10 nucleotides matching TRBD2. The V segment lost 7 bases and the J segment 9 bases; nucleotides outside the gene matches: 15. Germline CDR1 is SQVTM and CDR2 is ANQGSEA. The CDR3 spans 15 residues.

Concerning this clone itself: The same CDR3 arises from other DNA sequences in this sample as well. The CDR3 protein is CASSLGGGEQYF. CDR3 DNA: TGTGCCAGCAGCTTAGGTGGGGGCGAGCAGTACTTC. This sequence joins TRBV13 and TRBJ2-7; D tentatively reads TRBD1 or TRBD2 (5 bases each). V gave up 0 bases and J gave up 6 bases, with 6 bases separating them. Germline values: CDR1 PRHDT, CDR2 FYEKMQ (reference sequence). The CDR3 extends over 12 amino acids.

The CDR3 bases are TGCAGCGTTGAAGGAGAGCGGGGGAGCTCCTACGAGCAGTACTTC. As protein: CSVEGERGSSYEQYF. The J gene is TRBJ2-7, the V gene TRBV29-1, with TRBD2 matching over 8 bases. This CDR3 region has 15 residues. The V and J ends lost 1 base and 0 bases, in that order; junction bases with no gene match: 5. The germline V gene has CDR1 SQVTM and CDR2 ANQGSEA.

This chain connects TRBV27 to TRBJ2-7, with 7 bases identical to TRBD2. The CDR3 runs to 16 residues. V shed 0 bases, J shed 2 bases, and the junction held 7 bases outside the gene matches. Germline V CDR1 and CDR2: MNHEY, SMNVEV (reference sequence). CDR3 bases: TGTGCCAGCAGTTTATCGCGGGGGTCACTGACCTACGAGCAGTACTTC. Protein: CASSLSRGSLTYEQYF.

J is TRBJ2-7 and V is TRBV27, with D perhaps TRBD1 (6 bases). Germline V gene lookup returns CDR1 MNHEY and CDR2 SMNVEV (reference sequence). The CDR3 is 16 residues long. The V end lost 2 bases, the J end lost 4 bases, and 18 bases lay between the germline ends. The DNA for the CDR3 is TGTGCCAGCAGTTTAACAGGGACCCCTAGCCCATACGAGCAGTACTTC. Protein sequence: CASSLTGTPSPYEQYF.

The rearrangement joins TRBV5-1 to TRBJ2-5; tentatively, D is TRBD1 (5 bases). This CDR3 contains 14 residues. Germline lookup yields CDR1 SGHRS and CDR2 YFSETQ. Trimming removed 0 bases at V and 5 bases at J, with 11 bases between. CDR3 DNA sequence: TGCGCCAGCAGCTTGGGCAGGGCCCGGGAGACCCAGTACTTC. Translating it yields CASSLGRARETQYF.

V is TRBV10-2 and J is TRBJ2-7; no firm D call. Trimming removed 5 bases at V and 4 bases at J, with 21 bases between. Germline assignment: CDR1 WSHSY and CDR2 SAAADI. The CDR3 runs 16 residues. CDR3 sequence reads: CASSPTWRRLLYEQYF. In DNA form, the CDR3 reads TGCGCCAGCAGTCCCACCTGGCGTCGGCTCCTTTACGAGCAGTACTTC.

The J gene is TRBJ1-5, the V gene TRBV20-1, with D maybe TRBD1 (5 bases). The CDR3 runs 12 residues. V lost 3 bases to trimming and J lost 7 bases, with 10 bases between them. Per the germline V gene, CDR1 is DFQATT and CDR2 is SNEGSKA (reference sequence). CDR3 nucleotide sequence: TGCAGTGCTAGTGGGGGTGGGCAGCCCCAGCATTTT. Translating gives CSASGGGQPQHF.